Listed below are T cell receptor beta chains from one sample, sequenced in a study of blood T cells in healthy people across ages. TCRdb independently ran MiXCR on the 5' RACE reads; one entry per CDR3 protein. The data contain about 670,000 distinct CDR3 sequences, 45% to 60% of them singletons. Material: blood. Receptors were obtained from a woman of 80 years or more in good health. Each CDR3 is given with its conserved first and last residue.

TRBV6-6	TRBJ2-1	CASSNGLTHNEQFF
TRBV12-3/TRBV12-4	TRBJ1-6	CASSESSYNSPLHF
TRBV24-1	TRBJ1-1	CATSETGRETEAFF
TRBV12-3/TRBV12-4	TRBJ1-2	CASSLGPYGYTF
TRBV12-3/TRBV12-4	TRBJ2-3	CASSKTGEQYF
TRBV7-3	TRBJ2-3	CASSSDPHSTDTQYF
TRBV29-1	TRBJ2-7	CSVLGYEQYF
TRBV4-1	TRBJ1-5	CASSQEGVSNQPQHF
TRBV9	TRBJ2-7	CASSVSGGSYEQYF
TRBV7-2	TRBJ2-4	CASSSRSSSIAKNIQYF
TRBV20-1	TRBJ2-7	CSFTRGGDRSEQYF
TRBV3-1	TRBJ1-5	CASSRRQDNQPQHF
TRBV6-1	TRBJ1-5	CASSAIQELNQPQHF
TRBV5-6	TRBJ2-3	CASSPLTSLIDTQYF
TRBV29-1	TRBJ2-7	CSVGLASRSAYEQYF
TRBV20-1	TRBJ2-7	CSGTSGVSYEQYF
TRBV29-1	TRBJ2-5	CSVGEYGTGLQETQYF
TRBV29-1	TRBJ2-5	CSVTSGGWSETQYF
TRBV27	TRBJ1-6	CASSDGSSYNSPLHF
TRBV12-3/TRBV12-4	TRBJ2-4	CASSKGGLALAKNIQYF
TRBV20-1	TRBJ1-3	CSASGSYWGSGNTIYF
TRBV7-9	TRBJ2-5	CASSLGQPIETQYF
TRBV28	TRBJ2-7	CASILGGLGYEQYF
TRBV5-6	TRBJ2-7	CASRLIGSYEQYF
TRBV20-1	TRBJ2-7	CSASPGFDEQYF
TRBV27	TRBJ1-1	CAKEGLNTEAFF
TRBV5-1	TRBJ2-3	CASSFGQPSGDTQYF
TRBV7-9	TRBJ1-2	CASKSYGYTF
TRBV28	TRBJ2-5	CASSSGLAGGQETQYF
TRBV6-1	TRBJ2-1	CASSEVLGEQFF
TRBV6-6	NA	CASRLAGRSYEQYF
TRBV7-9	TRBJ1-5	CASSSSSGQGNQPQHF
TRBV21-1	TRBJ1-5	CASSAKYLNGQGVSNQPQHF
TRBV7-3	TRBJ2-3	CASSLTGGSTDTQYF
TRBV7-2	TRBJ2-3	CASSLVSSDSDTQYF
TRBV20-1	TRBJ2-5	CSADLIWTGSKETQYF
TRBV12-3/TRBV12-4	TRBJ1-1	CASTYPQGNTEAFF
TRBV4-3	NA	CAGSQELGPGKTQYF
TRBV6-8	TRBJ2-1	CASRPPGLRLYNEQFF
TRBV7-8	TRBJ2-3	CASSFPSLGSDTQYF
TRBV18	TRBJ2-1	CASSSTDPGGGKDEQFF
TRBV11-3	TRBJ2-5	CASSSRDRGIETQYF